These 19 T cell receptor beta chains were sequenced from one sample in a study of Ad26.COV2.S vaccination and SARS-CoV-2 variants. Regarding treatment: roughly 19 received Ad26.COV2.S at low or high dose, single or two shots; roughly five received placebo; per-sample allocation not given. Sampling happened 63 days after the first vaccine or placebo injection. Clones were sequenced by immunoSEQ multiplex PCR, and TCRdb holds only the in-frame ones, with some missing. Found here are 380,000 or so clones, about 85% of them singletons; the top ten hold 6.4%. Sequencing was performed on peripheral blood, taken in a trial of Ad26.COV2.S vaccine versus placebo. The receptors derive from a person between 18 and 65 years old who received the Ad26.COV2.S COVID-19 vaccine or a placebo.

This chain uses TRBV10-2 with TRBJ2-3; 7 bases map to TRBD2. CDR3 size: 14 residues. Germline V CDR1 and CDR2: WSHSY, SAAADI. V trimming: 6 bases; J trimming: 3 bases; junction bases outside the gene matches: 6. CDR3 nucleotides: TGCGCCAGCAGGGACGGGGGAGGGACAGATACGCAGTATTTT. It is translated as CASRDGGGTDTQYF.

The J gene is TRBJ2-7, the V gene TRBV5-1; 9 bases agree with TRBD1. With 0 bases clipped from V and 0 bases from J, the junction kept 4 bases outside the gene matches. CDR1 and CDR2 (germline): SGHRS, YFSETQ. This CDR3 contains 16 residues. CDR3 residues: CASSLGDRESSYEQYF. The CDR3 DNA follows: TGCGCCAGCAGCTTGGGGGACAGGGAGAGCTCCTACGAGCAGTACTTC.

CDR3 amino acids: CATWTSGGPYEQYF. The CDR3 region has the DNA TGTGCCACCTGGACTAGCGGAGGCCCCTACGAGCAGTACTTC. The chain is built from TRBV28 and TRBJ2-7, with TRBD2 matching 10 bases. The J segment lost 2 bases and the V segment lost 10 bases, leaving 8 bases of the junction unmatched. The CDR3 is 14 residues long. Germline CDR1 MDHEN, CDR2 SYDVKM.

The chain uses TRBV5-1 and TRBJ2-5, with 14 bases matching TRBD2. The CDR3 totals 16 residues. The V segment lost 4 bases and the J segment 4 bases; nucleotides outside the gene matches: 6. Germline CDR1 reads SGHRS; CDR2 reads YFSETQ. CDR3 amino acids: CASSRGTSGRPETQYF. The CDR3 DNA sequence: TGCGCCAGCAGCCGTGGGACTAGCGGGAGACCAGAGACCCAGTACTTC.

J is TRBJ1-3 and V is TRBV14, with D uncertain. The CDR3 sequence is 13 residues long. V gave up 3 bases and J gave up 7 bases, with 10 bases separating them. Germline lookup yields CDR1 SGHDN and CDR2 FVKESK. The chain's CDR3 is CASSHNTVNTIYF. The CDR3 coding sequence is TGTGCCAGCAGCCATAATACCGTGAACACCATATATTTT. The variable domain in full, completed from reference TRBV14 and TRBJ1-3, reads EAGVTQFPSHSVIEKGQTVTLRCDPISGHDNLYWYRRVMGKEIKFLLHFVKESKQDESGMPNNRFLAERTGGTYSTLKVQPAELEDSGVYFCASSHNTVNTIYFGEGSWLTVV.

The chain couples TRBV11-3 to TRBJ2-3; the D call may be TRBD1 or TRBD2 (5 bases each). Germline loops: CDR1 SGHNT, CDR2 YENEEA. Trimming removed 5 bases from V and 1 base from J, with 10 bases in between. The CDR3 loop spans 14 amino acids. DNA of the CDR3: TGTGCCAGCAGCCGTAGGGACGGCACAGATACGCAGTATTTT. This gives the protein CASSRRDGTDTQYF. The whole variable domain, filled in from reference TRBV11-3 and TRBJ2-3, reads EAGVVQSPRYKIIEKKQPVAFWCNPISGHNTLYWYLQNLGQGPELLIRYENEEAVDDSQLPKDRFSAERLKGVDSTLKIQPAELGDSAVYLCASSRRDGTDTQYFGPGTRLTVL.

The chain uses TRBV27 and TRBJ1-1; D may be TRBD1 (5 bases). The CDR3 is made up of 13 amino acids. Deletions cut 6 bases from V and 1 base from J, with 9 bases between. CDR1 and CDR2 from the germline V gene are MNHEY and SMNVEV (reference sequence). The CDR3 protein is CASSITGNTEAFF. As DNA, the CDR3 is TGTGCCAGCAGCATCACAGGGAACACTGAAGCTTTCTTT.

The chain is built from TRBV7-9 and TRBJ2-7, with D possibly TRBD1 on 6 matching bases. The CDR3 loop spans 14 amino acids. The ends were cut back, 3 bases at V and 0 bases at J, with 9 bases in the middle. In germline, CDR1 is SEHNR, CDR2 FQNEAQ (reference sequence). The CDR3 region is CASSFGGSSYEQYF. For the CDR3, the DNA is TGTGCCAGCAGCTTTGGGGGCAGCTCCTACGAGCAGTACTTC.

V and J are TRBV19 and TRBJ2-5, with 8 bases fitting TRBD2. Germline V lookup: CDR1 LNHDA, CDR2 SQIVND (reference sequence). The CDR3 consists of 16 residues. Losses at the gene ends were 1 base for V and 8 bases for J; bases not matched to a gene: 12. CDR3 sequence (DNA): TGTGCCAGTAGTATAGCCGGGACTAGTCCGGGGACAACCCAGTACTTC. Its translation: CASSIAGTSPGTTQYF.

A few counts support this clone. The CDR3 DNA follows: TGCGCCAGCAGCTTGGAGTCCGCGCAGTACTTC. Protein: CASSLESAQYF. The chain joins TRBV5-1 to TRBJ2-7; unclear D gene. The germline CDR1 and CDR2 sequences are SGHRS and YFSETQ. V shed 0 bases and J shed 9 bases, with 7 bases lying between them. The CDR3 has 11 residues.

The chain combines TRBV6-5 with TRBJ2-7, with a possible D match to TRBD2 (6 bases). Germline values: CDR1 MNHEY, CDR2 SVGAGI. The length of the CDR3 is 13 residues. Trimming stripped 9 bases from V and 12 bases from J, with 24 bases between. The CDR3 here is CASRPSPRERAYF. DNA of the CDR3: TGTGCCAGTCGACCCTCCCCTCGGGAGCGGGCGTACTTC.

This chain connects TRBV7-2 to TRBJ1-6, with 7 bases that match TRBD1. This CDR3 has 14 amino acids. V shed 11 bases, J shed 8 bases, and the junction held 12 bases outside the gene matches. The germline CDR1 and CDR2 sequences are SGHTA and FQGNSA. The CDR3, as DNA: TGTGCCGACCAGGGGGGGGCCCCCTATTCACCCCTCCACTTT. It encodes CADQGGAPYSPLHF.

The genes are TRBV19 and TRBJ2-2; D could derive from TRBD1 or TRBD2 (5 bases each). The V gene lost 6 bases and the J gene lost 0 bases, with 11 bases spanning the gap. The germline gives CDR1 LNHDA, CDR2 SQIVND (reference sequence). The CDR3 is 15 residues long. CDR3 residues: CASRWDLANTGELFF. CDR3 coding DNA: TGTGCCAGTAGATGGGACCTCGCGAACACCGGGGAGCTGTTTTTT.

V is TRBV7-3 and J is TRBJ2-7; 7 bases are a match to TRBD2. The V and J ends lost 4 bases and 6 bases, in that order; junction bases with no gene match: 3. The CDR3 runs 12 residues. Germline CDR1 and CDR2: SGHTA and FQGTGA. As DNA, the CDR3 is TGTGCCAGCAGCTCCCCGGGGGGCGAGCAGTACTTC. Translation gives CASSSPGGEQYF.

The chain employs TRBV7-9 and TRBJ2-1; D not resolved. V was pared by 5 bases and J by 0 bases, with 8 bases between. CDR3 length: 14 residues. The germline CDR1 and CDR2 sequences are SEHNR and FQNEAQ (reference sequence). In nucleotides, the CDR3 is TGTGCCAGCAGCCCCAGTACCTCCTACAATGAGCAGTTCTTC. Translation: CASSPSTSYNEQFF.

The chain is built from TRBV19 and TRBJ2-3, with D perhaps matching TRBD1 (6 bases). The CDR3 spans 16 residues. From germline, CDR1 is LNHDA and CDR2 SQIVND (reference sequence). Trimming took off 0 bases at V and 4 bases at J, with 14 bases between the two ends. CDR3 in amino acids: CASSIDGQGWPDTQYF. The CDR3 DNA reads as TGTGCCAGTAGTATAGATGGGCAGGGGTGGCCAGATACGCAGTATTTT.

The CDR3 spells CASSQGPYEQYF. CDR3 nucleotide sequence: TGCGCCAGCAGCCAAGGGCCTTACGAGCAGTACTTC. The chain has TRBV4-3 and TRBJ2-7; D is undetermined. The germline CDR1 and CDR2 sequences are LGHNA and YSLEER. Between the trimmed V and J ends, which lost 1 base and 4 bases, there was a span of 5 bases. The CDR3 loop spans 12 amino acids.

The chain has TRBV6-6 and TRBJ1-3, with D uncertain. This CDR3 has 14 residues. Looked up from germline, CDR1 is MNHNY and CDR2 is SVGAGI (reference sequence). V lost 8 bases and J 0 bases, leaving 11 bases between the germline ends. The CDR3: CASFGETSGNTIYF. As DNA, the CDR3 is TGTGCCAGCTTCGGGGAAACCTCTGGAAACACCATATATTTT.

This clone was recorded a few times. V usage is TRBV6-5 and J usage is TRBJ2-2; D not certain. Germline CDR1 and CDR2: MNHEY and SVGAGI. This CDR3 has 14 residues. The V end was cut by 4 bases, the J end by 8 bases, with 14 bases between. CDR3 nucleotides: TGTGCCAGCAGTTTCCCCTCCAGTCGAGGGGAGCTGTTTTTT. As protein: CASSFPSSRGELFF.